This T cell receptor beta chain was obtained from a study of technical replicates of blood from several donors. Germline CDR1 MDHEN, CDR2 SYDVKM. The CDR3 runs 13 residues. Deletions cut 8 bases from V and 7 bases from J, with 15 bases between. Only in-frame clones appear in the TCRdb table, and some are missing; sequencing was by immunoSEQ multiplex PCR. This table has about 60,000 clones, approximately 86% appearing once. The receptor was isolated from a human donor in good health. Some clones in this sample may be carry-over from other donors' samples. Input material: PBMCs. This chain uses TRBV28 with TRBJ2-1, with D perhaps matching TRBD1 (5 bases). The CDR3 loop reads CASSMGPQNEQFF. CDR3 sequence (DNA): TGTGCCAGCTCAATGGGGCCACAAAATGAGCAGTTCTTC. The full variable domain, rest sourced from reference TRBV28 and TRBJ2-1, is DVKVTQSSRYLVKRTGEKVFLECVQDMDHENMFWYRQDPGLGLRLIYFSYDVKMKEKGDIPEGYSVSREKKERFSLILESASTNQTSMYLCASSMGPQNEQFFGPGTRLTVL.